This T cell receptor (beta chain) was sequenced in a study of cytomegalovirus exposure and HLA in healthy donors. Regarding the study as a whole: It was shown in a later analysis that HLA-associated TCR beta chains were more clonally expanded than other, equally common chains. Only CMV serostatus was available as immune exposure information. For most TCR beta V segments, an earlier analysis put the productive rate at about 90% or about 30% of the time.

The study ran its PCR with 60 Vbeta and 13 Jbeta primers. Only in-frame clones appear in the TCRdb table, and some are missing; sequencing was by immunoSEQ multiplex PCR. The sample holds fewer than 100,000 clones, around 80% seen once. This CDR3 has 14 residues. Germline-derived CDR1 and CDR2 are MGHRA and YSYEKL. V dropped 0 bases and J dropped 4 bases, with 10 bases sitting between them. Notes on this clone: Its antigen remains unknown.

The chain carries TRBV4-1 and TRBJ2-7; D is unresolved. This clonotype was sampled from a woman between 55 and 75 years old in good health and CMV-seronegative. Sequencing input: PBMCs. The CDR3 bases are TGCGCCAGCAGCCAAGATGACACAGCTTACGAGCAGTACTTC. It yields the protein CASSQDDTAYEQYF.